The T cell receptor (beta chain) under discussion was sequenced for a study of molecular identifiers for immune sequencing clone quantification. TCRdb passed the PCR reads through MiXCR, listing each CDR3 protein once. The sample records over 300,000 distinct CDR3 sequences, roughly a quarter being singletons. This clonotype was observed a few times. The germline gives CDR1 DFQATT, CDR2 SNEGSKA (reference sequence). The CDR3 length is 15 residues. V shed 1 base and J 2 bases; nucleotides not matched to a gene: 6. This chain connects TRBV20-1 to TRBJ2-7; 9 positions match TRBD1. The sample taken for sequencing was naive CD8+ T cells from blood, with Jurkat cell RNA spiked in. The subset denotes: FACS-sorted CD8+CD4-CCR7+CD45RA+ naive T cells. The clonotype originates from a human donor in good health. Some libraries in this study had Jurkat cell RNA spiked in. The CDR3 DNA reads TGCAGTGCTAGAGGAACCGGGACAGGGCCCTACGAGCAGTACTTC. This sequence encodes CSARGTGTGPYEQYF.